A single sample is the source of the 14 T cell receptor beta chains below, sequenced in a study of monozygotic twins with inflammatory bowel disease. One entry per CDR3 protein, without DNA, is what TCRdb gives after re-calling the 5' RACE reads. The table for this sample gives roughly 300,000 distinct CDR3 sequences. Sequenced material: blood. Source of these receptors: a human donor with ulcerative colitis or Crohn's disease, or a healthy co-twin of an affected twin (not recorded which).

The rearrangement uses TRBV5-4 and TRBJ1-2. The CDR3 contains 16 residues. Germline V gives CDR1 SGHNT, CDR2 YYREEE (reference sequence). CDR3 amino acids: CASSYGQGEAPYGYTF.

This sequence joins TRBV12-3 or TRBV12-4 and TRBJ1-5. The CDR3 loop spans 12 amino acids. The chain's CDR3 is CASSSGFQPQHF.

The rearrangement links TRBV12-3 or TRBV12-4 to TRBJ2-3; the D gene TCRdb calls, TRBD1, cannot be checked with no DNA. The CDR3 covers 14 residues. CDR3 amino acids: CASSRTGTTDTQYF.

The chain has TRBV12-3 or TRBV12-4 and TRBJ1-2; TCRdb calls TRBD1, which cannot be checked without DNA. The CDR3 runs 13 residues. The CDR3 sequence is CASSLRDDYGYTF.

This chain connects TRBV23-1 to TRBJ2-1; TCRdb's D call of TRBD2 is untestable without DNA. TRBV23-1 carries the ORF label, with uncertain function. The CDR3 totals 15 residues. CDR3 protein: CASSRTGLVDNEQFF.

The chain recombines TRBV10-3 with TRBJ2-1; TCRdb outputs TRBD2, but without DNA this stays unchecked. The CDR3 is made up of 15 amino acids. Germline V gene lookup returns CDR1 ENHRY and CDR2 SYGVKD. CDR3 sequence reads: CAIRDPGTTKNEQFF.

The CDR3 reads CASSQVLTEAKNIQYF. The chain has TRBV3-1 and TRBJ2-4. This CDR3 region has 16 residues. The V gene's germline CDR1 is LGHDT and CDR2 YNNKEL (reference sequence).

The genes are TRBV18 and TRBJ2-3. The CDR3 is made up of 14 amino acids. The germline gives CDR1 KGHSH, CDR2 LQKENI. The CDR3 loop is CASSPSTNTDTQYF.

This chain connects TRBV7-9 to TRBJ2-5; TCRdb indicates TRBD2, and absent DNA this call remains unverified. Germline V gene sequence: CDR1 SEHNR, CDR2 FQNEAQ (reference sequence). CDR3 length: 15 amino acids. The chain's CDR3 is CASSLLGLAGETQYF.

This rearrangement joins TRBV15 to TRBJ2-3; the D call of TRBD1 rests on TCRdb alone, since no DNA is present to check it. The germline V gene encodes CDR1 LNHNV and CDR2 YYDKDF (reference sequence). CDR3 length equals 16 residues. The CDR3 sequence is CATSRDGAPGGDTQYF.

The chain carries TRBV5-1 and TRBJ2-1; lacking DNA, the TRBD1 call made by TCRdb goes unchecked. From germline, CDR1 is SGHRS and CDR2 YFSETQ. This CDR3 contains 21 residues. The CDR3 loop is CASSTTGTGFYRPRSYNEQFF.

J is TRBJ1-5 and V is TRBV10-3; TCRdb proposes TRBD1, but this gene call is untestable without DNA. From germline, CDR1 is ENHRY and CDR2 SYGVKD. There are 15 residues in the CDR3. CDR3 loop: CAISDDRGQKQPQHF.

J is TRBJ1-1 and V is TRBV18. The CDR3 runs 14 residues. Germline V gene lookup returns CDR1 KGHSH and CDR2 LQKENI. CDR3 sequence: CASSPTDGPQTAFF.

The chain recombines TRBV20-1 with TRBJ2-2; as DNA is missing, the TRBD2 call by TCRdb cannot be tested. The CDR3 length is 17 residues. Germline assignment: CDR1 DFQATT and CDR2 SNEGSKA (reference sequence). The CDR3 loop is CSAAGTSGIGNTGELFF.